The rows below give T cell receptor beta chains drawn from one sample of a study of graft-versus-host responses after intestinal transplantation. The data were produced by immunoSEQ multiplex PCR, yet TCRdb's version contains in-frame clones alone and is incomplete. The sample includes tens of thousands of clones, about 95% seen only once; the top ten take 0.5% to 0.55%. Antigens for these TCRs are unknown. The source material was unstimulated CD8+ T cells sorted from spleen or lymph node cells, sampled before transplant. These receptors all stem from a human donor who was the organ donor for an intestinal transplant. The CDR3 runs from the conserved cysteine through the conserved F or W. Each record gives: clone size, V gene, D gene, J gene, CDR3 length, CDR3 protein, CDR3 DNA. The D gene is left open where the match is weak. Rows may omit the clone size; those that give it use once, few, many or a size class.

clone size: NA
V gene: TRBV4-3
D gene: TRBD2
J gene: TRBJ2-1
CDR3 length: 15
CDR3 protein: CASSQVASGGGEQFF
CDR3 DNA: TGCGCCAGCAGCCAAGTTGCTAGCGGGGGAGGTGAGCAGTTCTTC

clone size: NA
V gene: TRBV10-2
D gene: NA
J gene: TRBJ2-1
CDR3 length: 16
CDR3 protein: CASSEGVRGAGNEQFF
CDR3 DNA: TGCGCCAGCAGCGAGGGGGTTAGAGGCGCGGGCAATGAGCAGTTCTTC

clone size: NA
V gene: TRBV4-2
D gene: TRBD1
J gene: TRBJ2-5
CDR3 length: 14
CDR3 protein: CASSQRTGRQTQYF
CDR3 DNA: TGTGCCAGCAGCCAAAGGACAGGGAGGCAGACCCAGTACTTC

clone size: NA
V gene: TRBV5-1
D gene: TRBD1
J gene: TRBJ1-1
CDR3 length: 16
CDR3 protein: CASRLGTVRENTGAFF
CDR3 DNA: TGCGCCAGCAGGTTGGGGACAGTGAGGGAGAACACTGGAGCTTTCTTT

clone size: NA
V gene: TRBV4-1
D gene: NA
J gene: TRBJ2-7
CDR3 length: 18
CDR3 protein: CASSQHFTGHFPSYEQYF
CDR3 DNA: TGCGCCAGCAGCCAACATTTTACAGGGCACTTCCCCTCCTACGAGCAGTACTTC

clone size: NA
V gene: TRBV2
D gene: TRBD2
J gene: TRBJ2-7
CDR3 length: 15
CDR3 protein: CASSEPSGGKPEQYF
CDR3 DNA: TGTGCCAGCAGTGAACCTAGCGGGGGAAAACCCGAGCAGTACTTC

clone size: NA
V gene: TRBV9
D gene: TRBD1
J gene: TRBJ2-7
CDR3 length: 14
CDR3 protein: CASSPGTGPYEQYF
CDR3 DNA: TGTGCCAGCAGCCCCGGGACAGGGCCCTACGAGCAGTACTTC

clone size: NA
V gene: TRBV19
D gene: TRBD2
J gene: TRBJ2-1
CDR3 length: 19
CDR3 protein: CASSIDFRGGMEKGNEQFF
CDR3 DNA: TGTGCCAGTAGTATAGATTTTCGGGGGGGTATGGAGAAGGGCAATGAGCAGTTCTTC

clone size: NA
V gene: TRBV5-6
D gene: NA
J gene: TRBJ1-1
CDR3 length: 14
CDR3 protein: CASSFGVVNTEAFF
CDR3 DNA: TGTGCCAGCAGCTTCGGTGTAGTGAACACTGAAGCTTTCTTT

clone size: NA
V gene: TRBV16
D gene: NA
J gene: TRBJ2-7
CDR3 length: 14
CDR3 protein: CASSQSRSSYEQYF
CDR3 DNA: TGTGCCAGCAGCCAATCAAGGAGCTCCTACGAGCAGTACTTC

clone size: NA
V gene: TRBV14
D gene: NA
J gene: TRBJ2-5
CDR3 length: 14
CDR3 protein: CASSHKLYAAGQYF
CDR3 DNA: TGTGCCAGCAGCCATAAGTTATATGCCGCGGGGCAGTACTTC

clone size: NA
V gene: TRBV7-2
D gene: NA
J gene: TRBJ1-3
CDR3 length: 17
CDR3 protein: CASSLAGDPLSGNTIYF
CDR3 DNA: TGTGCCAGCAGCTTAGCAGGGGACCCACTCTCTGGAAACACCATATATTTT

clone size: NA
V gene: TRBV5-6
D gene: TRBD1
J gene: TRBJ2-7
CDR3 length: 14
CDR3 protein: CASSVGTGAYEQYF
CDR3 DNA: TGTGCCAGCAGCGTGGGGACAGGGGCCTACGAGCAGTACTTC

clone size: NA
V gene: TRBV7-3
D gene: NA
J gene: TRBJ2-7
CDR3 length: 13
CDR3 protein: CASSPDGSYEQYF
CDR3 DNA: TGTGCCAGCAGCCCAGACGGTTCCTACGAGCAGTACTTC

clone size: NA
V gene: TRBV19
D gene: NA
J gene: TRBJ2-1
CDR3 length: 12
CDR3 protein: CASPSGVGEQFF
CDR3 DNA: TGTGCCAGCCCCTCGGGGGTAGGTGAGCAGTTCTTC

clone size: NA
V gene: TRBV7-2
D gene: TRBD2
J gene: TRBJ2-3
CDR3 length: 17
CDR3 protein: CASSLEFSSGGADTQYF
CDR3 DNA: TGTGCCAGCAGCTTAGAATTTTCTAGCGGGGGGGCCGATACGCAGTATTTT

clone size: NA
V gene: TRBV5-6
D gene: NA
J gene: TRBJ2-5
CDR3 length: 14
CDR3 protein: CASSFYSGEETQYF
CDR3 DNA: TGTGCCAGCAGCTTTTACTCGGGGGAAGAGACCCAGTACTTC

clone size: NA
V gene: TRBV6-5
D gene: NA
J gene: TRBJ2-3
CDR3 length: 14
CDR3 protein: CASSYHGLTDTQYF
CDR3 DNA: TGTGCCAGCAGTTACCATGGACTTACAGATACGCAGTATTTT

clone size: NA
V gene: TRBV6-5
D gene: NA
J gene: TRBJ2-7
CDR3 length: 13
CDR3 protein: CASSYGTHYEQYF
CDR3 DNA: TGTGCCAGCAGTTATGGGACACACTACGAGCAGTACTTC

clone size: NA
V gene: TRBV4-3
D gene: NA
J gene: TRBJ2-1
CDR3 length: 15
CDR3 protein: CASSQNLPGYNEQFF
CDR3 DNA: TGCGCCAGCAGCCAAAACTTACCGGGCTACAATGAGCAGTTCTTC

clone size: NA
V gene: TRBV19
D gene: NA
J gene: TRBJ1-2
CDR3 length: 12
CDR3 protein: CASSGLNYGYTF
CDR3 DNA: TGTGCCAGTAGTGGGCTCAACTATGGCTACACCTTC

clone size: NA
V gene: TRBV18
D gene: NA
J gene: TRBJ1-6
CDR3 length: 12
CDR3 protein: CASSPDRETLHF
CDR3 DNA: TGTGCCAGCTCACCTGACCGGGAAACCCTCCACTTT

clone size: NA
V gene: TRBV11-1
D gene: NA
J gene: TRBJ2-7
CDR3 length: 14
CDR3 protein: CASSLGGSSYEQYF
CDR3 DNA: TGTGCCAGCAGCCTAGGCGGGTCTAGCTACGAGCAGTACTTC

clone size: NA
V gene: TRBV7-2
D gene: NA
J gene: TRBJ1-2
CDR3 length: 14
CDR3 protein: CASSPVGRTYGYTF
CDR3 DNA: TGTGCCAGCAGCCCAGTTGGACGCACCTATGGCTACACCTTC

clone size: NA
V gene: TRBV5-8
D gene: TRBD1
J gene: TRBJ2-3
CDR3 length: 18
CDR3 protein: CASSDPYQTGVGTDTQYF
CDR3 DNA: TGTGCCAGCAGCGACCCCTACCAGACAGGGGTCGGCACAGATACGCAGTATTTT

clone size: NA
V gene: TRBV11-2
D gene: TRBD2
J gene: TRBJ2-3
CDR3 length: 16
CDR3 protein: CASSYGLAGITDTQYF
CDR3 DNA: TGTGCCAGCAGCTACGGACTAGCGGGGATCACAGATACGCAGTATTTT

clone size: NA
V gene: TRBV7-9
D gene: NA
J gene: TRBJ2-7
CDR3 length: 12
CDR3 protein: CASSHRSYLQYF
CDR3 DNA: TGTGCCAGCAGCCATAGGAGCTATTTGCAGTACTTC

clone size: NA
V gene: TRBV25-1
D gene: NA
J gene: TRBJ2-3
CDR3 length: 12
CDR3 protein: CASSESTDTQYF
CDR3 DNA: TGTGCCAGCAGTGAATCCACAGATACGCAGTATTTT

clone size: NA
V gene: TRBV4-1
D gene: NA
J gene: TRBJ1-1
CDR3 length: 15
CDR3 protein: CASSQRQQEFTEAFF
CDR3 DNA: TGCGCCAGCAGCCAACGCCAGCAGGAATTCACTGAAGCTTTCTTT

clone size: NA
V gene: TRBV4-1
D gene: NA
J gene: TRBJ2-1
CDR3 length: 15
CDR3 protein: CASSQVRSSYNEQFF
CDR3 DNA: TGCGCCAGCAGCCAAGTCAGGAGCTCCTACAATGAGCAGTTCTTC

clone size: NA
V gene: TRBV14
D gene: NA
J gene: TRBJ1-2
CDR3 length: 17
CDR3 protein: CASSRRLGQTDYYGYTF
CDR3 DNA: TGTGCCAGCAGCCGAAGGTTGGGCCAGACAGACTACTATGGCTACACCTTC

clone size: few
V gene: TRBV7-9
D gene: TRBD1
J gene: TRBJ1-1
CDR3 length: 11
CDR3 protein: CASSFRGYRFF
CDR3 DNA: TGTGCCAGCAGCTTCAGGGGGTATAGGTTCTTT